This T cell receptor beta chain was documented in a study of OX40 agonist ivuxolimab in advanced cancers. Only in-frame clones appear in the TCRdb table, and some are missing; sequencing was by immunoSEQ multiplex PCR. The data hold 65,000 to 80,000 clones, with 93% observed a single time. There are a few counts of this clone. V was clipped by 6 bases and J by 13 bases, with 25 bases between them. This CDR3 has 15 amino acids. The germline CDR1 and CDR2 sequences are SGDLS and YYNGEE. The sample consisted of CD4+ or CD8+ T cells sorted from blood, taken in a trial of the OX40 agonist ivuxolimab. The rearrangement joins TRBV9 to TRBJ1-4; D is perhaps TRBD1 (6 bases). The clonotype comes from an adult with an advanced solid tumor such as melanoma, head and neck, liver or kidney cancer. CDR3 bases: TGTGCCAGCAACCCGACAGGCGCCGTACGGGAGGGACTGTTTTTT. Amino acid sequence: CASNPTGAVREGLFF.